This paragraph reports one TCR beta chain. Per the original methods: The assay estimated nucleated cells by amplifying reference gene primers. The table came from immunoSEQ multiplex PCR; TCRdb's copy has only in-frame clones and leaves some out. Clonal size and the V and J genes are those of that table, whereas D and trimming came from the DNA. In the table there are about 300,000 clones, around 88% of which are singletons. The entry originates in a study of blood T cell repertoires in COVID-19. About the study: Acute and convalescent COVID-19 specimens originated in the United States, Italy and Spain. T cells, B-cell-depleted T cells, or PBMCs supplied cDNA or gDNA.

This CDR3 is built from 15 residues. V lost 6 bases and J lost 0, with 15 bases in between. V is TRBV23-1 and J is TRBJ2-7, with D possibly matching TRBD2 (5 bases). TRBV23-1 is placed among ORFs of uncertain function. The sequenced sample was peripheral blood. The receptor was derived from a woman in her forties or fifties with acute or convalescent COVID-19. The CDR3 protein is CASSLRGPSSYEQYV. For the CDR3, the DNA is TGCGCCAGCAGCCTTCGGGGTCCTAGCTCCTACGAGCAGTACGTC.